The following is a T cell receptor beta chain sequence with its context. Participants' reported clinical history set cohort assignment. Participants in the exposed group had met a COVID-19 case in the 2 weeks before joining the study. This entry is derived from a study of blood T cell repertoires in COVID-19. Source study methods: By means of reference gene primer amplification, nucleated cell counts were estimated. Repertoires were generated with immunoSEQ multiplex PCR, while TCRdb's copy carries only in-frame clones and drops some. D and trimming were read from the DNA, whereas the V and J calls and clone size are those reported in that table. The data contain fewer than 250,000 clones, approximately 83% of them seen just once; the ten biggest clones take up 3.6%. Germline assignment: CDR1 SGHTA and CDR2 FQGTGA. Trimming removed 0 bases at V and 1 base at J, with 17 bases between. This CDR3 contains 18 residues.

The sequencing input was PBMCs or T cells enriched from blood (not recorded which). This sequence was found in a woman between 40 and 55 years old who had been exposed to COVID-19. V is TRBV7-3 and J is TRBJ2-3; D is perhaps TRBD1 (6 bases). For the CDR3, the DNA is TGTGCCAGCAGCTTAACTCCGACAGGCACGAGGGGCACAGATACGCAGTATTTT. Its protein is CASSLTPTGTRGTDTQYF.